A selection of T cell receptor beta chains follows, all from one sample in a study of T cell responses to AZD1222 COVID-19 vaccine. TCRdb's table, derived via immunoSEQ multiplex PCR, lists solely in-frame clones and lacks some. The sample lists 120,000 to 150,000 clones; about nine tenths were seen once. The sample here was peripheral blood, taken on day 0 of MenACWY control vaccination. These receptors came from an adult in good health. The CDR3 runs from the conserved cysteine through the conserved F or W. D genes are given only for firm matches. Part of the rows lack a size; the others show once, few, many or a class for expanded clones.

j_call d_call v_call clone_size cdr3_aa cdr3_nt
TRBJ1-6 NA TRBV7-2 NA CASSLGGTYNSPLHF TGTGCCAGCAGCTTAGGTGGAACCTATAATTCACCCCTCCACTTT
TRBJ2-1 TRBD2 TRBV6-4 NA CASSQYGTSGINEQFF TGTGCCAGCAGTCAATACGGGACTAGCGGAATTAATGAGCAGTTCTTC
TRBJ2-1 TRBD2 TRBV7-2 once CASSLGWASGRGNEQFF TGTGCCAGCAGCTTAGGGTGGGCAAGCGGGAGGGGAAATGAGCAGTTCTTC
TRBJ2-2 NA TRBV5-1 NA CASSLVQINTGELFF TGCGCCAGCAGCTTGGTCCAGATCAACACCGGGGAGCTGTTTTTT
TRBJ1-3 TRBD1 TRBV5-1 NA CASSLAGQAAGNTIYF TGCGCCAGCAGCTTGGCCGGACAGGCCGCTGGAAACACCATATATTTT
TRBJ1-1 NA TRBV30 NA CAWNRGYEAFF TGTGCCTGGAATCGGGGTTATGAAGCTTTCTTT
TRBJ2-7 TRBD1 TRBV9 few CASSVRTGDEQYF TGTGCCAGCAGCGTACGGACAGGGGACGAGCAGTACTTC
TRBJ2-1 TRBD2 TRBV6-4 NA CASSDSSGGPYNEQFF TGTGCCAGCAGTGACTCTAGCGGGGGGCCGTACAATGAGCAGTTCTTC
TRBJ2-7 NA TRBV27 NA CASSLSEGDGSYEQYF TGTGCCAGCAGTTTAAGTGAGGGGGACGGGTCCTACGAGCAGTACTTC
TRBJ1-1 NA TRBV27 NA CASSRAGEAFF TGTGCCAGTTCTCGGGCAGGCGAAGCTTTCTTT
TRBJ1-5 TRBD1 TRBV5-8 NA CASSTGTGNQPQHF TGTGCCAGCAGCACCGGGACAGGCAATCAGCCCCAGCATTTT
TRBJ1-4 TRBD1 TRBV2 NA CASRAGRDSNEKLFF TGTGCCAGCAGGGCGGGACGGGACAGTAATGAAAAACTGTTTTTT
TRBJ1-2 NA TRBV27 NA CASSTTGIYGYTF TGTGCCAGCAGCACTACAGGGATCTATGGCTACACCTTC
TRBJ2-5 NA TRBV5-1 NA CASSPHLQETQYF TGCGCCAGCAGCCCACACCTCCAAGAGACCCAGTACTTC
TRBJ1-3 NA TRBV30 NA CAWSVRRVVGNTIYF TGTGCCTGGAGTGTACGGCGGGTTGTTGGAAACACCATATATTTT
TRBJ1-1 NA TRBV18 NA CASSPRGLNTEAFF TGTGCCAGCTCACCACGGGGACTGAACACTGAAGCTTTCTTT